Shown below are 12 T cell receptor beta chains from a single sample sequenced in a study of blood T cells in healthy people across ages. A second PCR, run for roughly 7 to 12 cycles, used a sample-barcoded 5' primer plus a J-beta primer mix. One entry per CDR3 protein results from TCRdb running MiXCR on the 5' RACE reads. The sample carries around 1,500,000 distinct CDR3 sequences, approximately 28% recorded once. Sequences were obtained from blood. The receptors derive from a woman aged 25 to 45 in good health.

The CDR3 reads CASTKGPGTKNIQYF. As DNA, the CDR3 is TGTGCCAGCACTAAAGGTCCGGGGACCAAAAACATTCAGTACTTC. The genes are TRBV21-1 and TRBJ2-4; TRBD1 is the table's D call and was not checked against the DNA. TRBV21-1 is recorded as a pseudogene. The CDR3 has 15 amino acids.

The gene calls are TRBV29-1 and TRBJ1-4; D is unresolved. This CDR3 spans 12 amino acids. Germline V CDR1 and CDR2: SQVTM, ANQGSEA. V was shortened by 6 bases and J by 8 bases, with 13 bases between the two germline ends. The CDR3 region has the DNA TGCAGCGTCGGGAACTTCAGGGAAAAACTGTTTTTT. This translates into CSVGNFREKLFF.

The rearrangement uses TRBV20-1 and TRBJ2-1, with 10 bases that match TRBD2. Per the germline V gene, CDR1 is DFQATT and CDR2 is SNEGSKA (reference sequence). CDR3 length: 14 residues. The V segment lost 3 bases and the J segment 8 bases; nucleotides outside the gene matches: 7. The CDR3 spells CSASGGLARDEQFF. The CDR3 nucleotides are TGCAGTGCTAGCGGGGGACTAGCGCGGGATGAGCAGTTCTTC.

This clonotype was detected a few times. V is TRBV7-2 and J is TRBJ2-1; 12 positions match TRBD2. Trimming took 2 bases from V and 4 from J; bases not matched to a gene: 12. The V gene's germline CDR1 is SGHTA and CDR2 FQGNSA. The CDR3 runs to 19 residues. The CDR3 protein is CASSLWGLAGDPLYNEQFF. The CDR3 DNA is TGTGCCAGCAGCTTATGGGGACTAGCGGGCGATCCCCTTTACAATGAGCAGTTCTTC.

This clonotype was counted between two and nine times. The chain combines TRBV7-6 with TRBJ1-4, with D uncertain. Per the germline V gene, CDR1 is SGHVS and CDR2 is FNYEAQ. This CDR3 has 16 residues. Trimming cost V 3 bases and J 8 bases, with 19 bases left between them. CDR3 DNA: TGTGCCAGCAGCTTTTCTCTAAGACGGACTCAGGAAAAACTGTTTTTT. This sequence encodes CASSFSLRRTQEKLFF.

The chain has TRBV20-1 and TRBJ2-7, with unresolved D. This CDR3 has 14 residues. V lost 6 bases, J lost 3 bases, and 18 bases lay in between. Germline CDR1 reads DFQATT; CDR2 reads SNEGSKA (reference sequence). The CDR3 spells CSAPSDGRNYEQYF. As DNA, the CDR3 is TGCAGTGCCCCCTCGGACGGAAGAAACTACGAGCAGTACTTC.

The chain recombines TRBV20-1 with TRBJ2-2, with 10 bases that match TRBD2. There are 15 residues in the CDR3. Germline CDR1 is DFQATT and CDR2 is SNEGSKA (reference sequence). Losses at the gene ends were 1 base for V and 6 bases for J; bases not matched to a gene: 5. The DNA for the CDR3 is TGCAGTGCTAGAGCTAGCGGGAGTCGGTCCGGGGAGCTGTTTTTT. Translating it yields CSARASGSRSGELFF.

The chain carries TRBV6-1 and TRBJ2-3; D is tentatively TRBD1 or TRBD2 (5 bases each). V lost 0 bases and J 10 bases, leaving 14 bases between the germline ends. Germline V gene sequence: CDR1 MNHNS, CDR2 SASEGT. The CDR3 has 14 amino acids. CDR3 nucleotide sequence: TGTGCCAGCAGTGAAGCGCGTGTGGGGGTCTCGCAGTATTTT. Translating gives CASSEARVGVSQYF.

This clonotype was recorded many times. The chain is built from TRBV11-1 and TRBJ2-7, with 8 bases identical to TRBD1. Germline-derived CDR1 and CDR2 are SGHAT and FQDESV (reference sequence). This CDR3 comprises 15 residues. With V trimmed by 4 bases and J by 4 bases, 9 bases remained unmatched. The CDR3 nucleotides are TGTGCCAGCAGCTCGCAGGACAGGGCGAATTACGAGCAGTACTTC. Translation: CASSSQDRANYEQYF.

The CDR3 region is CSARVLSGGQVQPQHF. CDR3 nucleotides: TGCAGTGCTAGAGTTCTGTCCGGGGGCCAGGTGCAGCCCCAGCATTTT. This chain links TRBV20-1 with TRBJ1-5, with a tentative D call TRBD1 (6 bases). V lost 1 base to trimming and J lost 7 bases, with 20 bases between them. Germline lookup yields CDR1 DFQATT and CDR2 SNEGSKA (reference sequence). This CDR3 contains 16 residues.

There are many counts of this clonotype. The chain carries TRBV7-6 and TRBJ2-1; 7 nucleotides align to TRBD2. V trimming: 3 bases; J trimming: 6 bases; junction bases outside the gene matches: 5. Germline CDR1 is SGHVS and CDR2 is FNYEAQ. The CDR3 covers 14 residues. In nucleotides, the CDR3 is TGTGCCAGCAGCTTTGTGGCGGGAGTCAATGAGCAGTTCTTC. It is translated as CASSFVAGVNEQFF.

The genes are TRBV7-2 and TRBJ2-5, with D possibly being TRBD2 (5 bases). The CDR3 loop spans 12 amino acids. V lost 4 bases, J lost 5 bases, and 8 bases lay in between. The germline CDR1 and CDR2 sequences are SGHTA and FQGNSA. CDR3 in DNA: TGTGCCAGCAGCTGGAGGACGGAGACCCAGTACTTC. It translates to CASSWRTETQYF. The entire variable domain, with the rest obtained from reference TRBV7-2 and TRBJ2-5, is as follows: GAGVSQSPSNKVTEKGKDVELRCDPISGHTALYWYRQSLGQGLEFLIYFQGNSAPDKSGLPSDRFSAERTGGSVSTLTIQRTQQEDSAVYLCASSWRTETQYFGPGTRLLVL.